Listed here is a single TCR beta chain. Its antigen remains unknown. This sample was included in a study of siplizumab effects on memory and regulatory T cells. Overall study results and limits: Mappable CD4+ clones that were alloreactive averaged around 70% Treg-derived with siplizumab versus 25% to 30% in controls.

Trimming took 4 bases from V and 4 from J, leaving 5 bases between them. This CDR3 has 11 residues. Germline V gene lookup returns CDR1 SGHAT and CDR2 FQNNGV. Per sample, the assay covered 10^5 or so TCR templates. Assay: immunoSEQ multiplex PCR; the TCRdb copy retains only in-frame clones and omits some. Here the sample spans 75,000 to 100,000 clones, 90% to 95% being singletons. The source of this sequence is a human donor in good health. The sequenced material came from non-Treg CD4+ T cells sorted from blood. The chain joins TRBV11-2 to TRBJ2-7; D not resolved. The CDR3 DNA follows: TGTGCCAGCAGCTCCGCTTACGAGCAGTACTTC. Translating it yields CASSSAYEQYF.